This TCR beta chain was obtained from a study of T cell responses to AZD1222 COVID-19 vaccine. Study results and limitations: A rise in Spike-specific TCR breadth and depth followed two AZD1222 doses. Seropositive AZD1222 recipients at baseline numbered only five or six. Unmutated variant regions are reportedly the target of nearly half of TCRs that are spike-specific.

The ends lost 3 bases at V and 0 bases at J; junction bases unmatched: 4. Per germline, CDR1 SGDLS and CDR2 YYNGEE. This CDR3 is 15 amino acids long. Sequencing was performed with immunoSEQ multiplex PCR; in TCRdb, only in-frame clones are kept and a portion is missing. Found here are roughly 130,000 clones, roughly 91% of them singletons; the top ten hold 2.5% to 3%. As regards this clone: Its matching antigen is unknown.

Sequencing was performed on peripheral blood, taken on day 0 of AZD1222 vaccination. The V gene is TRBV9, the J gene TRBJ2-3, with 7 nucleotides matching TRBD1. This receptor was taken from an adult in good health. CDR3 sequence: CASSANRGSTDTQYF. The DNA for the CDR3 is TGTGCCAGCAGCGCCAACAGGGGAAGCACAGATACGCAGTATTTT.